Listed here are 14 T cell receptor beta chains from one sample, sequenced in a study of blood T cell repertoires in COVID-19 (dated by TCRdb to about 2020). The library came from the immunoSEQ multiplex PCR assay. The clones in this table, taken by TCRdb from immuneACCESS, are in-frame only. Not every clone is retained; where verified, under half of the shortfall comes from an unresolved V gene, and the cause of the rest is unknown. The sample contains a few hundred thousand clones, 85% to 90% of them found a single time. Clones ranked in the top ten supply over 0.95% of the sample. What was sequenced was PBMCs or T cells enriched from blood (not recorded which). These receptors came from a man aged 25-45 years who had recovered from COVID-19.

The genes are TRBV4-2 and TRBJ1-2; the match to TRBD1 covers 9 bases. The V segment lost 4 bases and the J segment 6 bases; nucleotides outside the gene matches: 6. There are 14 residues in the CDR3. The germline V gene encodes CDR1 LGHNA and CDR2 YNFKEQ. The CDR3 here is CASSPLGQGNGYTF. The CDR3 region has the DNA TGTGCCAGCAGCCCCCTGGGACAGGGAAATGGCTACACCTTC.

This sequence joins TRBV10-2 and TRBJ1-4; the match to TRBD1 covers 7 bases. This CDR3 comprises 13 residues. Germline CDR1 is WSHSY and CDR2 is SAAADI. Trimming at V came to 8 bases and at J to 4 bases, leaving 4 bases not matched to a gene. Written as DNA, the CDR3 is TGCGCCAGCCGGGACAGTAATAATGAAAAACTGTTTTTT. Translation gives CASRDSNNEKLFF.

The chain couples TRBV3-1 (or the pseudogene TRBV3-2) to TRBJ2-7; 9 positions agree with TRBD1. CDR1 and CDR2 from the germline V gene are LGHDT and YNNKEL (reference sequence). The length of the CDR3 is 16 residues. J lost 1 base, V lost 1 base, and 5 bases had no gene match. CDR3 residues: CASSQVRGQGSYEQYF. CDR3 in DNA: TGTGCCAGCAGCCAAGTCCGTGGACAGGGGTCCTACGAGCAGTACTTC.

This rearrangement joins TRBV24-1 to TRBJ2-3, with TRBD1 identical over 7 bases. The CDR3 has 16 amino acids. Per the germline V gene, CDR1 is KGHDR and CDR2 is SFDVKD. Trimming took 4 bases from V and 1 from J; bases not matched to a gene: 7. The CDR3, as DNA: TGTGCCACCAGTGACGTCAGGGGGATGGGCACAGATACGCAGTATTTT. It encodes CATSDVRGMGTDTQYF.

This clone was observed once. The chain recombines TRBV5-5 with TRBJ1-1; 8 bases are a match to TRBD1. The germline V gene has CDR1 SGHKS and CDR2 YYEKEE (reference sequence). This CDR3 spans 14 amino acids. V lost 2 bases, J lost 3 bases, and 3 bases stayed unmatched. CDR3 region: CASSLMTGDTEAFF. For the CDR3, the DNA is TGTGCCAGCAGCTTAATGACAGGGGACACTGAAGCTTTCTTT.

Comment on this clone: One junction end does not reproduce the germline sequence, and a read error may be involved. The chain carries TRBV19 and TRBJ2-7; TRBD2 aligns across 9 bases. Looked up from germline, CDR1 is LNHDA and CDR2 is SQIVND (reference sequence). The CDR3 totals 15 residues. The CDR3: CASRIAGDISYEQYF. The DNA of the CDR3 is TGTGCCAGTAGAATAGCGGGAGACATCTCCTACGAGCAGTACTTC.

This chain links TRBV10-1 with TRBJ2-1, with a tentative D call TRBD2 (5 bases). The germline CDR1 and CDR2 sequences are WNHNN and SYGVQD (reference sequence). V lost 1 base and J 7 bases, leaving 14 bases between the germline ends. The CDR3 spans 15 residues. The CDR3 nucleotides read TGCGCCAGCAGTGAGTTATTAGCGCCCCTAAATGAGCAGTTCTTC. Its protein product is CASSELLAPLNEQFF.

The J gene is TRBJ2-3, the V gene TRBV5-1; TRBD2 matches at 9 bases. Germline loops: CDR1 SGHRS, CDR2 YFSETQ. There are 15 residues in the CDR3. V trimming: 1 base; J trimming: 3 bases; junction bases outside the gene matches: 3. The CDR3 nucleotides read TGCGCCAGCAGCTTGATCCTAGCGGGAACAGATACGCAGTATTTT. This encodes CASSLILAGTDTQYF.

The chain joins TRBV7-2 to TRBJ1-2; 9 nucleotides line up with TRBD1. CDR3 length: 14 amino acids. Per germline, CDR1 SGHTA and CDR2 FQGNSA. The ends lost 5 bases at V and 4 bases at J; junction bases unmatched: 5. CDR3 DNA: TGTGCCAGCAGCGTACAGGGGGCGGTCTATGGCTACACCTTC. It translates to CASSVQGAVYGYTF.

The chain combines TRBV19 with TRBJ1-5, with unresolved D. Between the trimmed V and J ends, which lost 5 bases and 1 base, there was a span of 12 bases. CDR3 length equals 15 residues. Germline lookup yields CDR1 LNHDA and CDR2 SQIVND (reference sequence). In nucleotides, the CDR3 is TGTGCCAGTAGTTATGGTGGTGAGAGCAATCAGCCCCAGCATTTT. Translating it yields CASSYGGESNQPQHF.

This clone was seen just once. The chain recombines TRBV5-4 with TRBJ2-7; possibly TRBD1 for D (6 bases). The germline V gene has CDR1 SGHNT and CDR2 YYREEE (reference sequence). The V and J ends lost 5 bases and 0 bases respectively, with 12 bases between them. The CDR3 extends over 14 amino acids. The CDR3 nucleotides are TGTGCCAGCAGACCCGACAGGAACTCCTACGAGCAGTACTTC. Protein product: CASRPDRNSYEQYF.

The V and J genes are TRBV3-1 (or the pseudogene TRBV3-2) and TRBJ1-2, with TRBD1 as a possible D gene (6 bases). The germline gives CDR1 LGHDT, CDR2 YNNKEL (reference sequence). CDR3 size: 15 residues. V shed 6 bases and J shed 0 bases, with 14 bases lying between them. CDR3 residues: CASSPTGTPNYGYTF. The CDR3 DNA sequence: TGTGCCAGCAGTCCGACCGGGACACCTAACTATGGCTACACCTTC.

The chain recombines TRBV25-1 with TRBJ2-7; D is possibly TRBD1 (6 bases). The germline V gene encodes CDR1 MGHDK and CDR2 SYGVNS. The CDR3 is 16 residues long. V dropped 5 bases and J dropped 4 bases, with 21 bases sitting between them. The CDR3 DNA sequence: TGTGCCAGCAGTTCAACGGTCGTCAGGGGACGATACGAGCAGTACTTC. Residues: CASSSTVVRGRYEQYF.

This clone was detected only a few times. This chain uses TRBV14 with TRBJ2-3, with TRBD1 as a possible D gene (6 bases). Deletions cut 2 bases from V and 4 bases from J, with 13 bases between. Germline CDR1 SGHDN, CDR2 FVKESK. The CDR3 extends over 15 amino acids. CDR3 sequence reads: CASSQQGTQADTQYF. DNA of the CDR3: TGTGCCAGCAGCCAACAGGGGACACAAGCAGATACGCAGTATTTT.